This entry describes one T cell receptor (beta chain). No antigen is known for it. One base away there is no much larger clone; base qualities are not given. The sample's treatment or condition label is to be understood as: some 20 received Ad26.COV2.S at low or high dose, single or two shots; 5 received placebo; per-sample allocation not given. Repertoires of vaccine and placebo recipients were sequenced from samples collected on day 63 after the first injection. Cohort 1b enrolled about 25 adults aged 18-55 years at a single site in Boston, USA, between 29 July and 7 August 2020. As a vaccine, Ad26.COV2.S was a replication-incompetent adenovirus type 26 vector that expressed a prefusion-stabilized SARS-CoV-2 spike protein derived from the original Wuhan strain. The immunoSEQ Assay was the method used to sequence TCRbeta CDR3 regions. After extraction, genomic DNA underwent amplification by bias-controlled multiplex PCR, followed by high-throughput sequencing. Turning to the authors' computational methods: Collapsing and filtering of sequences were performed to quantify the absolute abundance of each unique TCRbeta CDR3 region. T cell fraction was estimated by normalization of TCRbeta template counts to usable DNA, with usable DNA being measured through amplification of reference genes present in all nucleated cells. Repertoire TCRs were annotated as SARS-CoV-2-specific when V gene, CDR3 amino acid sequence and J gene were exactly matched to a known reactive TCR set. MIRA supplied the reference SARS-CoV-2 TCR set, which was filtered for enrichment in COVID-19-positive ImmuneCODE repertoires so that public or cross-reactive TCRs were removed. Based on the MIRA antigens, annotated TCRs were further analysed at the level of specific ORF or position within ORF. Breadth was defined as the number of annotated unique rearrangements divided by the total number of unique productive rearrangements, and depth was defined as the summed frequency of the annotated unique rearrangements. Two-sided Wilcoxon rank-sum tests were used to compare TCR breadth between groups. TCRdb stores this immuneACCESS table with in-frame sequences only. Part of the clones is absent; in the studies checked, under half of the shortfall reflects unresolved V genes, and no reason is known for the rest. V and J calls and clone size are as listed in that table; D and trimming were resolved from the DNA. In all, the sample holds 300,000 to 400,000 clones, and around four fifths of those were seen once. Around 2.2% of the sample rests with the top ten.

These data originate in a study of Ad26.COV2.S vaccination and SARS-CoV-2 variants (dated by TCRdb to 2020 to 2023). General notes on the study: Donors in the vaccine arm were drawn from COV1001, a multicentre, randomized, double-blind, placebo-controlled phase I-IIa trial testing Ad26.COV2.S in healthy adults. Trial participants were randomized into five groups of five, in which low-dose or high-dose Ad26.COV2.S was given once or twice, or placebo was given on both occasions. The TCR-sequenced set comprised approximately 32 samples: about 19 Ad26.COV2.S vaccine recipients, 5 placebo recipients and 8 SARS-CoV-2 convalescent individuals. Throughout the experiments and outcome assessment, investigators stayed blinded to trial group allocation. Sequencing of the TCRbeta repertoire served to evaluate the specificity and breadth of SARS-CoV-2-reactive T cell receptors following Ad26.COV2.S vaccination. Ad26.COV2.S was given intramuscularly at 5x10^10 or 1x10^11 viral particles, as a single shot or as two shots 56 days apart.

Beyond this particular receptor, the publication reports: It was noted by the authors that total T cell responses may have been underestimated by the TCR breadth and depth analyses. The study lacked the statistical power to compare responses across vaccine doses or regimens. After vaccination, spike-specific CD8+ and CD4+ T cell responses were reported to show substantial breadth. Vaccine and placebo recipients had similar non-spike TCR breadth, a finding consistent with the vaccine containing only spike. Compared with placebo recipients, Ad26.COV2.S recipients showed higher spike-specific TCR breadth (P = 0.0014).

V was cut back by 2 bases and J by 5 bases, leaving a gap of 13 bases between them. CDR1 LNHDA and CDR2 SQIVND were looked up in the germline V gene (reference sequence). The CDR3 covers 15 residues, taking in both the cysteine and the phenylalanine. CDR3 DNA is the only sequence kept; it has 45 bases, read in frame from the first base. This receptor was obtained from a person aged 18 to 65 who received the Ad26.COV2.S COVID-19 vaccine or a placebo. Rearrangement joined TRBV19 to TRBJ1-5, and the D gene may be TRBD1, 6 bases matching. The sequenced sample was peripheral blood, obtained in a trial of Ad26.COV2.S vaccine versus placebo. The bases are TGTGCCAGTAGTATAAGAGGACAGAGAGATCAGCCCCAGCATTTT. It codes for CASSIRGQRDQPQHF.